The clone carrying this TCR beta chain has a handful of counts. The antigen is undetermined. TCRdb reprocessed the 5' RACE reads via MiXCR and lists one record per CDR3 protein. The table has more than 20,000 distinct CDR3 sequences, less than 7% seen once; the top ten hold less than 3%. The sample is drawn from a study of early T cells in non-severe SARS-CoV-2 infection. Regarding the study as a whole: Matching with VDJdb favored anti-spike CD8 responses (missing private and CD4 specificities).

The specimen sequenced was whole blood. This sequence was found in an adult who was a healthcare worker with PCR-confirmed SARS-CoV-2 infection or an uninfected control (not recorded which).

The DNA of the CDR3 is TGCGCCAGCAGCCAGCCGACAGGAGCCCGCACAGATACGCAGTATTTT. This codes for CASSQPTGARTDTQYF. The V call is TRBV4-1, the J call TRBJ2-3, with D perhaps TRBD1 (6 bases). The V gene lost 3 bases and the J gene lost 1 base, with 14 bases spanning the gap. The CDR3 is 16 amino acids. CDR1 is MGHRA, CDR2 YSYEKL, per germline.